The rows below give T cell receptor beta chains drawn from one sample of a study of blood T cell repertoires in COVID-19. This table comes from immunoSEQ multiplex PCR, and its TCRdb copy is limited to in-frame clones, with some not included. This table has under 80,000 clones, approximately 80% appearing once. The specimen sequenced was peripheral blood. These receptors were collected from a woman aged 60-75 years with acute or convalescent COVID-19. Each CDR3 is given with its conserved first and last residue. Fields, in order: CDR3 length, J gene, V gene, clone size, CDR3 protein. Size is stated for part of the rows, as once, few or many counts, or as a class when the clone is expanded.

14	TRBJ1-3	TRBV14	.	CASRLQASGNTIYF
15	TRBJ2-1	TRBV5-6	few	CASSLVLSSYNEQFF
13	TRBJ2-1	TRBV5-1	.	CASSFSGDPEQFF
14	TRBJ2-7	TRBV5-1	.	CASSPPQNSYEQYF
15	TRBJ2-5	TRBV5-1	.	CASSVGDRVIETQYF
14	TRBJ2-7	TRBV5-6	.	CASSLRDSSYEQYF
12	TRBJ1-2	TRBV6-5	.	CASRQGAGGYTF
13	TRBJ1-1	TRBV12-3/TRBV12-4	.	CASSLGGGTEAFF
13	TRBJ1-5	TRBV19	.	CASSTGSRQPQHF
12	TRBJ1-5	TRBV5-6	few	CASSWGGQPQHF
15	TRBJ1-2	TRBV6-5	.	CASRRALRVNYGYTF
14	TRBJ1-2	TRBV6-5	.	CASGRRGQGIGYTF
16	TRBJ2-3	TRBV6-1	.	CASSAFSGGGTDTQYF
14	TRBJ2-7	TRBV19	once	CASSIAGMTYEQYF
20	TRBJ1-1	TRBV4-2	.	CASSQSGRTGIFFSDTEAFF
15	TRBJ1-4	TRBV3-1/TRBV3-2	.	CASSQVGTVDEKLFF
15	TRBJ1-6	TRBV7-9	.	CASSLMGQGSSPLHF
14	TRBJ1-1	TRBV13	.	CASSPGGGGTEAFF
13	TRBJ2-5	TRBV5-4	.	CASSFRGVETQYF
16	TRBJ2-5	TRBV15	.	CATSSLRDYRRETQYF
14	TRBJ2-5	TRBV19	.	CASSDRGLWETQYF
15	TRBJ1-3	TRBV5-6	.	CASSMGQYSGNTIYF
14	TRBJ2-7	TRBV2	.	CASSRDRGTYEQYF
16	TRBJ1-1	TRBV7-2	.	CASSLAVGRVNTEAFF
17	TRBJ2-1	TRBV11-2	.	CASSLGGGPTVRNEQFF
15	TRBJ1-3	TRBV15	.	CATSRDRGPGNTIYF
16	TRBJ2-3	TRBV10-3	.	CAISEGDFRAADTQYF
15	TRBJ1-2	TRBV19	few	CASSTGGGSNYGYTF
14	TRBJ1-3	TRBV10-3	.	CAISDRGRGNTIYF
16	TRBJ1-3	TRBV2	.	CASSPGQPSLRKTIYF
15	TRBJ1-5	TRBV19	few	CASRSRGPSNQPQHF
13	TRBJ2-3	TRBV19	.	CASSSAGADTQYF
14	TRBJ1-4	TRBV30	.	CACSPWQVDEKLFF
14	TRBJ2-1	TRBV5-1	.	CASSPTSGYNEQFF